The clone carrying this TCR beta chain turned up a few times. TCRdb reprocessed the PCR reads with MiXCR, giving one entry per CDR3 protein. The sample has roughly 300,000 distinct CDR3 sequences, roughly a quarter seen once; the top ten hold about 0.73%. V lost 4 bases and J lost 6, with 12 bases in between. Germline assignment: CDR1 SEHNR and CDR2 FQNEAQ (reference sequence). The CDR3 contains 14 residues. This sample is part of a study of molecular identifiers for immune sequencing clone quantification. This TCR came from a human donor in good health. Some libraries in this study had Jurkat cell RNA spiked in. The chain combines TRBV7-9 with TRBJ2-2, with D uncertain. The sample taken for sequencing was naive CD8+ T cells from blood, with Jurkat cell RNA spiked in. The subset denotes: FACS-sorted CD8+CD4-CCR7+CD45RA+ naive T cells. In DNA, the CDR3 is TGTGCCAGCAGCTCGCGCGCGAAGGCCGGGGAGCTGTTTTTT. This codes for CASSSRAKAGELFF.